The clone carrying this T cell receptor beta chain was observed many times. The data originate from a study of T cells in Graves' hyperthyroidism and ophthalmopathy. It was uncontrolled infection, other autoimmune disease, pregnancy or lactation that excluded patients. 8.5 to 10 ml of fresh peripheral blood supplied the PBMCs. It was RNA transcripts that yielded the amplified TCR beta CDR3 regions. The TCR CDR3 was amplified in a first-round RT-PCR using the HTBI primer set. Each CDR3 protein gets one entry after TCRdb re-called the multiplex PCR reads with MiXCR. The data show 600,000 to 650,000 distinct CDR3 sequences, with less than 25% seen just once and approximately 30% held by the top ten. The germline V gene encodes CDR1 LNHNV and CDR2 YYDKDF (reference sequence). This CDR3 spans 16 amino acids. V was pared by 3 bases and J by 3 bases, with 14 bases between.

This TCR was sampled from a young man with Graves' ophthalmopathy. The chain is built from TRBV15 and TRBJ2-2; TRBD1 is a possible D gene (6 bases). The sequenced sample consisted of blood. In DNA, the CDR3 is TGTGCCACCAGCAGGTCCGGGACACCTCACACCGGGGAGCTGTTTTTT. Translation gives CATSRSGTPHTGELFF.